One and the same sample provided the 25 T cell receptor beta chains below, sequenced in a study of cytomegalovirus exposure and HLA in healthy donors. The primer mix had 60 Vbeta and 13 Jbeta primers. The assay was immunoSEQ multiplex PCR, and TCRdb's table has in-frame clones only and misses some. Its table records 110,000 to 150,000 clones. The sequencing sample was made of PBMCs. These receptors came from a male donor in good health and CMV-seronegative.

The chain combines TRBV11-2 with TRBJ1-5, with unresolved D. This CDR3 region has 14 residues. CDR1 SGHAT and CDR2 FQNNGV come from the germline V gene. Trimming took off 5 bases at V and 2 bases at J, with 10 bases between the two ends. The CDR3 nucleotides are TGTGCCAGCAGCCCGGGGAGGGGCAATCAGCCCCAGCATTTT. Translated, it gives CASSPGRGNQPQHF.

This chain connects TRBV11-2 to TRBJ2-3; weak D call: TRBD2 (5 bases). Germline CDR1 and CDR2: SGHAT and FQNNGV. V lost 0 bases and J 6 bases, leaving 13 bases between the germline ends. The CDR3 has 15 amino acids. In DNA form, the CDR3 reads TGTGCCAGCAGCTTAGATCCCGGCGGGCACGATACGCAGTATTTT. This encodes CASSLDPGGHDTQYF.

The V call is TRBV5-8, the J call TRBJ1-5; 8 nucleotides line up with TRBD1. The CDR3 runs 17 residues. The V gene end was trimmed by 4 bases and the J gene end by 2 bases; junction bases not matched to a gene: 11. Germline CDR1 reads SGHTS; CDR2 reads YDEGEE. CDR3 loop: CASSVFTGGNGNQPQHF. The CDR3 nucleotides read TGTGCCAGCAGCGTATTTACAGGGGGTAACGGCAATCAGCCCCAGCATTTT.

CDR3 nucleotide sequence: TGTGCCAGCTCACCTTTCCAAGGGGGGAACACCGGGGAGCTGTTTTTT. Its protein product is CASSPFQGGNTGELFF. The gene calls are TRBV18 and TRBJ2-2; tentative D call: TRBD1 (6 bases). The CDR3 covers 16 residues. In germline, CDR1 is KGHSH, CDR2 LQKENI. With 3 bases removed from V and 1 base from J, the gap between germline ends came to 12 bases.

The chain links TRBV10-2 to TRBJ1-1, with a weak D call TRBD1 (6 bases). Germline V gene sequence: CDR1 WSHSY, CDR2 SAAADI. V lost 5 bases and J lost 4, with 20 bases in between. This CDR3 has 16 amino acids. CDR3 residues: CASSLPGGLVGTEAFF. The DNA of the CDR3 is TGCGCCAGCAGTCTCCCCGGGGGGCTAGTGGGCACTGAAGCTTTCTTT.

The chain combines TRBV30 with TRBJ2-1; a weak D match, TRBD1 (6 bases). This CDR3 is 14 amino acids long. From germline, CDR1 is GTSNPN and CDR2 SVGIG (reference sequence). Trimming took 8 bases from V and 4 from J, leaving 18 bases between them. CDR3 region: CAAQTGPKYNEQFF. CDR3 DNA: TGTGCCGCCCAAACAGGGCCGAAATACAATGAGCAGTTCTTC.

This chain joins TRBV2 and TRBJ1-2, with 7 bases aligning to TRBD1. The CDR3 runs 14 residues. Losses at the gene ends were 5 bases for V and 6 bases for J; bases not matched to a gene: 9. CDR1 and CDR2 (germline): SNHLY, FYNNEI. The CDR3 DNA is TGTGCCAGCAGTTTATCTACAGGGGCCGATGGCTACACCTTC. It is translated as CASSLSTGADGYTF. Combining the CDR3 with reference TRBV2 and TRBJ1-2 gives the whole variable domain EPEVTQTPSHQVTQMGQEVILRCVPISNHLYFYWYRQILGQKVEFLVSFYNNEISEKSEIFDDQFSVERPDGSNFTLKIRSTKLEDSAMYFCASSLSTGADGYTFGSGTRLTVV.

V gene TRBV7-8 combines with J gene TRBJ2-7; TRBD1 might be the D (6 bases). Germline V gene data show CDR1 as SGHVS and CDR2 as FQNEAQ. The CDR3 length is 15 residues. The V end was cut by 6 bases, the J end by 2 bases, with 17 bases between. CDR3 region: CASSSLPTGTYEQYF. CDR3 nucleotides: TGTGCCAGCAGTTCTCTCCCCACAGGGACCTACGAGCAGTACTTC.

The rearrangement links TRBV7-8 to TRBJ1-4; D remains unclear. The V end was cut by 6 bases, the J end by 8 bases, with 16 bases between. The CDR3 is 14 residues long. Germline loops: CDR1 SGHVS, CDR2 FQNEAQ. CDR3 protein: CASRPRGLKEKLFF. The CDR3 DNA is TGTGCCAGCAGACCCAGAGGGCTGAAAGAAAAACTGTTTTTT.

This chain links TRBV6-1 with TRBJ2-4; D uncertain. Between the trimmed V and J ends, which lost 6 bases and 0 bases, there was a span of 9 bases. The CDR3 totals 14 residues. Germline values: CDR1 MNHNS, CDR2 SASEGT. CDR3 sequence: CASSGLVAKNIQYF. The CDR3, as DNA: TGTGCCAGCAGCGGCCTAGTAGCCAAAAACATTCAGTACTTC.

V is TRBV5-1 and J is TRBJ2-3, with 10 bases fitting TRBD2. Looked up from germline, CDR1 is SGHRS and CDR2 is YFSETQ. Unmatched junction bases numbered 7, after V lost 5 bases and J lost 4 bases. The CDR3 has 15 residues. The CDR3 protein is CASRGLAGVSDTQYF. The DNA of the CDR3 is TGCGCCAGCAGAGGGCTAGCGGGAGTTTCAGATACGCAGTATTTT.

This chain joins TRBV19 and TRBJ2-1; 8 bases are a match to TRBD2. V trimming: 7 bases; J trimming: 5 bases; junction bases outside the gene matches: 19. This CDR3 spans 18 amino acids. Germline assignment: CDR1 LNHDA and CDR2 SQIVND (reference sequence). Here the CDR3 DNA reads TGTGCCAGTACGGGGGTCAGACTAGCGAATCCCCTCGACAATGAGCAGTTCTTC. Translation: CASTGVRLANPLDNEQFF.

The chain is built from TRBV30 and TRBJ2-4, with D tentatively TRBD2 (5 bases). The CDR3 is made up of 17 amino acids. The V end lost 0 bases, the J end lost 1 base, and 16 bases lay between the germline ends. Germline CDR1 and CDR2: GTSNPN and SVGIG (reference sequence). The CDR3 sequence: CAWSVVFGNGAKNIQYF. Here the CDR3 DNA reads TGTGCCTGGAGTGTTGTTTTCGGGAACGGGGCCAAAAACATTCAGTACTTC.

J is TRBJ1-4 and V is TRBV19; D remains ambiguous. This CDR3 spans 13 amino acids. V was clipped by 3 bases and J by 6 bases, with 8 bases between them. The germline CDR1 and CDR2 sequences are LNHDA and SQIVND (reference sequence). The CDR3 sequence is CASSMDLDEKLFF. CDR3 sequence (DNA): TGTGCCAGTAGTATGGACTTGGATGAAAAACTGTTTTTT.

As DNA, the CDR3 is TGTGCCAGCAGCGTTATGAACACTGAAGCTTTCTTT. This translates into CASSVMNTEAFF. The chain carries TRBV28 and TRBJ1-1; D gene uncertain. CDR3 length: 12 residues. Trimming stripped 6 bases from V and 0 bases from J, with 5 bases between. Germline loops: CDR1 MDHEN, CDR2 SYDVKM.

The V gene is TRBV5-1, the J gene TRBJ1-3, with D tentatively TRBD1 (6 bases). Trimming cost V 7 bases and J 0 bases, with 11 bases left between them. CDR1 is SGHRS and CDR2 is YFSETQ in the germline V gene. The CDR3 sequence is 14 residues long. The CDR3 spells CASQTGSSGNTIYF. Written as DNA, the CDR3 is TGCGCCAGCCAGACAGGCTCCTCTGGAAACACCATATATTTT.

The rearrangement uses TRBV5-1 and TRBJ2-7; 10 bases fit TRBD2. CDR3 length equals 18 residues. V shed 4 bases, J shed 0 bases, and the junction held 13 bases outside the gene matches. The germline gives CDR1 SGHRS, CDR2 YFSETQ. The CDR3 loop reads CASSLLGAGGSGSYEQYF. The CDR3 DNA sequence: TGCGCCAGCAGCCTCCTTGGAGCGGGAGGGTCAGGCTCCTACGAGCAGTACTTC. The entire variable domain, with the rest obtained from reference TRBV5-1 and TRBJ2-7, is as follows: KAGVTQTPRYLIKTRGQQVTLSCSPISGHRSVSWYQQTPGQGLQFLFEYFSETQRNKGNFPGRFSGRQFSNSRSEMNVSTLELGDSALYLCASSLLGAGGSGSYEQYFGPGTRLTVT.

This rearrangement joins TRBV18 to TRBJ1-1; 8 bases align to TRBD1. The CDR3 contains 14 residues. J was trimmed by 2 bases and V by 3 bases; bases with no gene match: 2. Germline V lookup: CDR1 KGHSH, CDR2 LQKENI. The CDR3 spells CASSPDRGNTEAFF. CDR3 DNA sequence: TGTGCCAGCTCACCCGACAGGGGAAACACTGAAGCTTTCTTT. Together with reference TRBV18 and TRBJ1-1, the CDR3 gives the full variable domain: NAGVMQNPRHLVRRRGQEARLRCSPMKGHSHVYWYRQLPEEGLKFMVYLQKENIIDESGMPKERFSAEFPKEGPSILRIQQVVRGDSAAYFCASSPDRGNTEAFFGQGTRLTVV.

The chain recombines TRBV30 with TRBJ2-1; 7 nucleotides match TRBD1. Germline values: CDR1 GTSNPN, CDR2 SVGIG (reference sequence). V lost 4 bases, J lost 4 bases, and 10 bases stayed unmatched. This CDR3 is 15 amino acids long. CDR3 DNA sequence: TGTGCCTGGAACCGGGACAGTAGGATATACAATGAGCAGTTCTTC. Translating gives CAWNRDSRIYNEQFF.

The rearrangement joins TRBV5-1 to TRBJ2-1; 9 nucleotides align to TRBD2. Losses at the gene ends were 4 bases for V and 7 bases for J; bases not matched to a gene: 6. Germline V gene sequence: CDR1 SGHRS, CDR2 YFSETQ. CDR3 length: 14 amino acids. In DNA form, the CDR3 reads TGCGCCAGCAGCCGTCGGACTAGCGAGAATGAGCAGTTCTTC. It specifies CASSRRTSENEQFF.

The CDR3 nucleotides are TGTGCCAGCAGTTACTCAGGCCAGCTAGGTAACATTCAGTACTTC. Its protein is CASSYSGQLGNIQYF. This chain links TRBV6-5 with TRBJ2-4; the D is unclear. V was trimmed by 0 bases and J by 7 bases, leaving 13 bases between them. CDR1 is MNHEY, CDR2 SVGAGI, per germline. The CDR3 has 15 residues.

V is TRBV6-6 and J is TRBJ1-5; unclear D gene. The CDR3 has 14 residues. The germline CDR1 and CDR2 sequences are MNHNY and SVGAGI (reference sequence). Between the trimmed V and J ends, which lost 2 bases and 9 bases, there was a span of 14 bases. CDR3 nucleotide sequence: TGTGCCAGCAGTTACGACGCCCTGAGGTGGCCCCAGCATTTT. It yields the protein CASSYDALRWPQHF.

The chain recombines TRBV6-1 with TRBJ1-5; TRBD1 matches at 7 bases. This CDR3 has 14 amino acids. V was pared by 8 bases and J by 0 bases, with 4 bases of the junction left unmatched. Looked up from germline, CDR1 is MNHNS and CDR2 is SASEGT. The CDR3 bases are TGTGCCAGCGGGACAGAAAATAGCAATCAGCCCCAGCATTTT. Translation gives CASGTENSNQPQHF.

CDR3 protein: CARSPRTGGGEETQYF. The CDR3 DNA reads as TGTGCCAGAAGCCCTCGGACGGGGGGAGGTGAAGAGACCCAGTACTTC. The chain employs TRBV5-3 and TRBJ2-5, with 7 bases that match TRBD2. TRBV5-3 is filed as an ORF, its function uncertain. CDR3 length: 16 residues. The V segment lost 4 bases and the J segment 3 bases; nucleotides outside the gene matches: 12.

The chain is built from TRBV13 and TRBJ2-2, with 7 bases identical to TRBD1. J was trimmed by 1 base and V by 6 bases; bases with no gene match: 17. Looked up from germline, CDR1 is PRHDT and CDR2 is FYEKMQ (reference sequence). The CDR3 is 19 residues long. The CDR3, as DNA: TGTGCCAGCAGGAGGACAGGTGATTACTCTAACCGGAACACCGGGGAGCTGTTTTTT. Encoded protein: CASRRTGDYSNRNTGELFF.